The TCR beta chain under discussion was sequenced for a study of blood T cells in healthy people across ages. Broader study findings: Higher naive T cell percentage went strongly together with higher TCR beta diversity. Long-lived and aged donors differed, with more naive CD4+ cells and higher diversity in the long-lived.

The sample holds a few counts of this clonotype. The antigen remains unidentified. Primers used in a second PCR of about 7 to 12 cycles were a sample-barcoded 5' primer and a J-beta primer mix. TCRdb fed the 5' RACE reads into MiXCR, producing one record per CDR3 protein. The table has 1,800,000 or so distinct CDR3 sequences, approximately 40% seen once. Trimming took 5 bases from V and 0 from J, leaving 19 bases between them. Germline V gene lookup returns CDR1 SQVTM and CDR2 ANQGSEA. This CDR3 contains 17 residues. Input material: blood. The receptor was derived from a human donor in good health. This rearrangement joins TRBV29-1 to TRBJ1-4; TRBD1 is a possible D gene (5 bases). The CDR3 nucleotides are TGCAGCGTTAAGGGACGGACGGGCCTCGCAACTAATGAAAAACTGTTTTTT. Translated, it gives CSVKGRTGLATNEKLFF.